Each of the 24 T cell receptor beta chains below was sequenced from the same sample in a study of persistence of HIV-infected CD4 T cells. Their antigens are not known. The libraries were made with immunoSEQ version 4 in survey mode. Sequencing used immunoSEQ multiplex PCR; TCRdb keeps in-frame clones, though not all of them. The sample contains roughly 30,000 clones, 82% of which appear only once. Lysates of CMV-infected fibroblasts at 9 to 10 ug/mL stimulated these cells. Sorted nonresponding memory CD4+ T cells were CD40L-negative, CD69-negative, CD45RO-high. Sequencing was performed on CD4+ T cells sorted from PBMCs after 18-hour stimulation, taken from a patient who received antiretroviral therapy. Receptors were obtained from an adult man with HIV who was CMV-seropositive.

This clone was detected only a few times. V gene TRBV27 combines with J gene TRBJ1-5; 7 nucleotides line up with TRBD1. The CDR3 consists of 15 residues. V lost 10 bases to trimming and J lost 4 bases; unmatched junction nucleotides: 13. Germline V gene sequence: CDR1 MNHEY, CDR2 SMNVEV (reference sequence). The CDR3 DNA follows: TGTGCCACTTCCCCCGGAGACAGGGTTAATCAGCCCCAGCATTTT. Translation gives CATSPGDRVNQPQHF.

The V gene is TRBV9, the J gene TRBJ1-6; tentative D call: TRBD1 (5 bases). The germline CDR1 and CDR2 sequences are SGDLS and YYNGEE. This CDR3 spans 15 amino acids. V was clipped by 3 bases and J by 6 bases, with 13 bases between them. In nucleotides, the CDR3 is TGTGCCAGCAGCGGAGCGACAGTTTTTAATTCACCCCTCCACTTT. It translates to CASSGATVFNSPLHF.

V is TRBV6-1 and J is TRBJ1-5; TRBD1 might be the D (6 bases). V lost 4 bases, J lost 3 bases, and 16 bases lay in between. The length of the CDR3 is 16 residues. Germline-derived CDR1 and CDR2 are MNHNS and SASEGT. The DNA for the CDR3 is TGTGCCAGCAGTGTACAAACAGGGATGGCCAATCAGCCCCAGCATTTT. Translation gives CASSVQTGMANQPQHF.

This clone was observed a few times. The gene calls are TRBV5-1 and TRBJ2-7, with 8 bases that match TRBD1. V dropped 0 bases and J dropped 3; count of bases not matched to a gene: 5. CDR3 length equals 15 residues. Per germline, CDR1 SGHRS and CDR2 YFSETQ. CDR3 amino acids: CASSLVGTGYYEQYF. For the CDR3, the DNA is TGCGCCAGCAGCTTGGTAGGGACAGGATACTACGAGCAGTACTTC.

The chain recombines TRBV7-9 with TRBJ1-5; possibly TRBD1 for D (6 bases). V was cut by 5 bases and J by 1 base, with 15 bases left in between. This CDR3 has 16 amino acids. CDR1 SEHNR and CDR2 FQNEAQ come from the germline V gene (reference sequence). CDR3 sequence reads: CASSTGRGGSNQPQHF. CDR3 DNA sequence: TGTGCCAGCAGCACAGGGAGGGGGGGAAGCAATCAGCCCCAGCATTTT. The entire variable domain, with the rest obtained from reference TRBV7-9 and TRBJ1-5, is as follows: DTGVSQNPRHKITKRGQNVTFRCDPISEHNRLYWYRQTLGQGPEFLTYFQNEAQLEKSRLLSDRFSAERPKGSFSTLEIQRTEQGDSAMYLCASSTGRGGSNQPQHFGDGTRLSIL.

This chain joins TRBV15 and TRBJ2-4, with 8 bases aligning to TRBD1. Germline CDR1 LNHNV, CDR2 YYDKDF (reference sequence). The CDR3 contains 15 residues. J was trimmed by 8 bases and V by 0 bases; bases with no gene match: 6. The CDR3 DNA reads TGTGCCACCAGCAGAGATCTTTCAGGGGGCGACATTCAGTACTTC. Its protein product is CATSRDLSGGDIQYF.

Here the CDR3 reads CASRANDRFWDEQYF. The CDR3 DNA follows: TGTGCCAGTAGGGCAAACGACAGGTTTTGGGACGAGCAGTACTTC. The chain combines TRBV19 with TRBJ2-7, with D perhaps matching TRBD1 (6 bases). V shed 6 bases and J shed 5 bases, with 20 bases lying between them. The length of the CDR3 is 15 residues. CDR1 LNHDA and CDR2 SQIVND come from the germline V gene (reference sequence).

This clone was seen just once. V is TRBV10-3 and J is TRBJ1-2; unclear D gene. Germline V gene sequence: CDR1 ENHRY, CDR2 SYGVKD. This CDR3 is 14 amino acids long. V was pared by 2 bases and J by 7 bases, with 14 bases between. The DNA of the CDR3 is TGTGCCATCAGTGAGCCGGGTCGGTTGGGTGGCTACACCTTC. Amino acid sequence: CAISEPGRLGGYTF.

V is TRBV5-4 and J is TRBJ2-1; 11 bases fit TRBD1. The V gene end was trimmed by 0 bases and the J gene end by 7 bases; junction bases not matched to a gene: 3. The germline gives CDR1 SGHNT, CDR2 YYREEE (reference sequence). The CDR3 is 15 residues long. The chain's CDR3 is CASSLAGQGGNEQFF. For the CDR3, the DNA is TGTGCCAGCAGCTTGGCGGGACAGGGGGGAAATGAGCAGTTCTTC.

The genes are TRBV12-3 or TRBV12-4 and TRBJ2-1, with unresolved D. V was trimmed by 4 bases and J by 10 bases, leaving 11 bases between them. The CDR3 spans 12 residues. CDR3 nucleotide sequence: TGTGCCAGCAGTTGGGCAGGCGCGGAGCAGTTCTTC. Translation: CASSWAGAEQFF.

V gene TRBV7-7 combines with J gene TRBJ1-5; D ambiguous. Trimming shortened V by 1 base and J by 4 bases, and 23 bases separated the two germline ends. Germline values: CDR1 SSHAT, CDR2 FNYEAQ (reference sequence). This CDR3 is built from 19 residues. The CDR3, as DNA: TGTGCCAGCAGCTTAGAGGTCAGCGGGCTGTACCAGGCAAATCAGCCCCAGCATTTT. Protein sequence: CASSLEVSGLYQANQPQHF.

The CDR3 nucleotides are TGTGCCAGCAGTCTCCAGGGGGCTATTGAAAAACTGTTTTTT. Residues: CASSLQGAIEKLFF. V gene TRBV28 combines with J gene TRBJ1-4; 8 nucleotides match TRBD1. J was trimmed by 7 bases and V by 5 bases; bases with no gene match: 6. The CDR3 runs 14 residues. CDR1 is MDHEN, CDR2 SYDVKM, per germline.

Only one count was recorded for this clone. The chain couples TRBV7-6 to TRBJ2-7, with D hard to call. V lost 5 bases, J lost 2 bases, and 10 bases lay in between. CDR3 length: 13 residues. The germline gives CDR1 SGHVS, CDR2 FNYEAQ. The CDR3 sequence is CASSRQETYEQYF. DNA for the CDR3: TGTGCCAGCAGCCGGCAGGAGACCTACGAGCAGTACTTC.

CDR3 sequence reads: CASSHRLAGGPNEQFF. CDR3 DNA: TGTGCCAGCAGCCACCGCCTAGCGGGGGGGCCCAATGAGCAGTTCTTC. The V call is TRBV3-1 (or the pseudogene TRBV3-2), the J call TRBJ2-1; 12 bases align to TRBD2. With V trimmed by 3 bases and J by 6 bases, 6 bases remained unmatched. Germline values: CDR1 LGHDT, CDR2 YNNKEL (reference sequence). The CDR3 runs to 16 residues.

V gene TRBV5-1 combines with J gene TRBJ1-4, with D perhaps TRBD1 (5 bases). The V gene's germline CDR1 is SGHRS and CDR2 YFSETQ. This CDR3 contains 14 residues. Deletions cut 1 base from V and 7 bases from J, with 11 bases between. In DNA, the CDR3 is TGCGCCAGCAGCTTGCTCCAAGGGACTGAAAAACTGTTTTTT. Protein: CASSLLQGTEKLFF.

The chain has TRBV29-1 and TRBJ2-1; D is unclear. V lost 6 bases to trimming and J lost 16 bases, with 13 bases between them. The length of the CDR3 is 9 residues. The germline CDR1 and CDR2 sequences are SQVTM and ANQGSEA. CDR3 DNA sequence: TGCAGCGTCCCGGACGTGGAATTCTTC. It encodes CSVPDVEFF.

The chain couples TRBV10-3 to TRBJ2-7; 9 nucleotides align to TRBD1. Trimming at V came to 3 bases and at J to 6 bases, leaving 9 bases not matched to a gene. Germline CDR1 ENHRY, CDR2 SYGVKD. CDR3 length equals 15 residues. CDR3 sequence (DNA): TGTGCCATCAGTGAAAAGAAACAGGGGGCCTCCGAGCAGTACTTC. As protein: CAISEKKQGASEQYF.

The chain carries TRBV12-3 or TRBV12-4 and TRBJ2-3, with 7 bases matching TRBD2. CDR3 length equals 12 residues. The ends lost 6 bases at V and 4 bases at J; junction bases unmatched: 1. CDR3 sequence reads: CASSGLADTQYF. CDR3 bases: TGTGCCAGCAGCGGACTAGCAGATACGCAGTATTTT.

The chain recombines TRBV2 with TRBJ2-1; D may be TRBD1 or TRBD2 (5 bases each). The CDR3 totals 10 residues. Germline CDR1 is SNHLY and CDR2 is FYNNEI. The germline V and J ends were trimmed by 7 bases and 10 bases, with 8 bases remaining between them. CDR3 residues: CASMGTEQFF. The CDR3 DNA is TGTGCCAGCATGGGGACGGAGCAGTTCTTC.

The gene calls are TRBV5-1 and TRBJ1-3; D might be TRBD1 (5 bases). Germline-derived CDR1 and CDR2 are SGHRS and YFSETQ. V lost 0 bases to trimming and J lost 0 bases, with 10 bases between them. The CDR3 contains 16 residues. CDR3 in DNA: TGCGCCAGCAGCTTGGAACAGGTCCCCTCTGGAAACACCATATATTTT. It encodes CASSLEQVPSGNTIYF.

This clone was seen just once. This chain joins TRBV7-2 and TRBJ2-1; D may correspond to TRBD1 or TRBD2 (5 bases each). Germline CDR1 is SGHTA and CDR2 is FQGNSA. This CDR3 is 13 amino acids long. The ends were cut back, 3 bases at V and 5 bases at J, with 8 bases in the middle. This CDR3 is CASSLGPNNEQFF. As DNA, the CDR3 is TGTGCCAGCAGCTTGGGACCCAACAATGAGCAGTTCTTC.

The rearrangement uses TRBV5-1 and TRBJ2-5; D gene ambiguous. This CDR3 region has 11 residues. Germline V gene sequence: CDR1 SGHRS, CDR2 YFSETQ. V gave up 4 bases and J gave up 3 bases, with 4 bases separating them. CDR3 region: CASSEEETQYF. CDR3 bases: TGCGCCAGCAGCGAGGAAGAGACCCAGTACTTC.

V usage is TRBV19 and J usage is TRBJ2-3; TRBD2 aligns across 14 bases. The CDR3 has 16 residues. Losses at the gene ends were 6 bases for V and 5 bases for J; bases not matched to a gene: 7. Germline CDR1 is LNHDA and CDR2 is SQIVND (reference sequence). For the CDR3, the DNA is TGTGCCAGTAGGGTGACTAGCGGGGGGGCCGGAGATACGCAGTATTTT. It specifies CASRVTSGGAGDTQYF.

Worth noting for this clone: Sequence at one end of the junction differs from germline and may be a read error. The V and J genes are TRBV5-1 and TRBJ1-4; 9 nucleotides line up with TRBD1. Per germline, CDR1 SGHRS and CDR2 YFSETQ. The CDR3 is 14 amino acids. CDR3 DNA: TGCGCCAGCAGCGCCACGGGACAGGGTACCTCACACCACTTT. Its translation: CASSATGQGTSHHF.